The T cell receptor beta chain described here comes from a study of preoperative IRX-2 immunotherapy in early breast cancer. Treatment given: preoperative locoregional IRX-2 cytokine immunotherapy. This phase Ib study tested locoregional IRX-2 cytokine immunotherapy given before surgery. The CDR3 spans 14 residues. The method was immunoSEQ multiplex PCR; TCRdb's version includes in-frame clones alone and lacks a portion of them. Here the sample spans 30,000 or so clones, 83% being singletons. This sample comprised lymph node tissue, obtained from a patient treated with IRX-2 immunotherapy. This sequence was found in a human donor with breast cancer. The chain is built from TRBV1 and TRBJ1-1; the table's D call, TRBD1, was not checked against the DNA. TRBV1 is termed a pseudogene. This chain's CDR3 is CASSQLRQGLEAFF. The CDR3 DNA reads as TGCGCCAGCAGCCAACTAAGGCAGGGGCTTGAAGCTTTCTTT.